This TCR beta chain was retrieved from a study of blood T cell repertoires in COVID-19. The germline CDR1 and CDR2 sequences are LGHNA and YNFKEQ. Trimming cost V 0 bases and J 4 bases, with 10 bases left between them. The CDR3 has 15 residues. In the authors' methods: The authors estimated nucleated cell counts from reference gene primer amplification. Libraries were prepared by immunoSEQ multiplex PCR; TCRdb keeps only in-frame clonotypes and omits some of them. From that table come the V and J calls and clone size; the DNA was used to work out D and trimming. The table lists approximately 200,000 clones, about 82% of them singletons, with about 5% in the top ten.

Sequencing input: peripheral blood. V and J are TRBV4-2 and TRBJ1-3, with a tentative D call TRBD1 (6 bases). This TCR was sampled from a woman under 40 with acute or convalescent COVID-19. The CDR3 bases are TGTGCCAGCAGCCAAGATGAGGGGGGGGGAAACACCATATATTTT. Its protein product is CASSQDEGGGNTIYF.